These 18 T cell receptor beta chains share one sample of origin, sequenced in a study of control samples from healthy donors and cancer patients. Libraries were prepared by immunoSEQ multiplex PCR; TCRdb keeps only in-frame clonotypes and omits some of them. This table has about 150,000 clones, more than 85% appearing once. Sequenced input: blood. These receptor sequences come from a woman in her thirties or forties in good health.

This rearrangement joins TRBV3-1 (or the pseudogene TRBV3-2) to TRBJ1-2; no clear D. V dropped 4 bases and J dropped 8 bases, with 17 bases sitting between them. Germline V gives CDR1 LGHDT, CDR2 YNNKEL (reference sequence). The CDR3 length is 14 residues. Here the CDR3 reads CASSPVISPRGYTF. As DNA, the CDR3 is TGTGCCAGCAGCCCCGTAATTAGCCCCCGGGGCTACACCTTC.

This chain links TRBV19 with TRBJ2-3, with D uncertain. CDR1 is LNHDA and CDR2 is SQIVND in the germline V gene (reference sequence). Between the trimmed V and J ends, which lost 3 bases and 3 bases, there was a span of 7 bases. This CDR3 region has 13 residues. CDR3 in amino acids: CASSIWQTDTQYF. The CDR3 nucleotides read TGTGCCAGTAGTATTTGGCAGACAGATACGCAGTATTTT. Combining the CDR3 with reference TRBV19 and TRBJ2-3 gives the whole variable domain DGGITQSPKYLFRKEGQNVTLSCEQNLNHDAMYWYRQDPGQGLRLIYYSQIVNDFQKGDIAEGYSVSREKKESFPLTVTSAQKNPTAFYLCASSIWQTDTQYFGPGTRLTVL.

This chain links TRBV12-3 or TRBV12-4 with TRBJ1-1, with D possibly TRBD1 on 5 matching bases. The V end was cut by 5 bases, the J end by 11 bases, with 15 bases between. CDR3 length: 12 residues. CDR3 coding DNA: TGTGCCAGCAGTCCAGAGGGACTTGGGGCTTTCTTT. It encodes CASSPEGLGAFF.

The V and J genes are TRBV13 and TRBJ2-1; TRBD2 agrees at 9 bases. The CDR3 contains 15 residues. Per the germline V gene, CDR1 is PRHDT and CDR2 is FYEKMQ (reference sequence). V lost 0 bases and J lost 7; bases outside the gene matches: 4. The CDR3 here is CASSLGGGGVNEQFF. In nucleotides, the CDR3 is TGTGCCAGCAGCTTAGGCGGCGGGGGGGTGAATGAGCAGTTCTTC.

This clone was seen a single time. The rearrangement links TRBV5-1 to TRBJ2-1; D is unresolved. Between the trimmed V and J ends, which lost 2 bases and 4 bases, there was a span of 7 bases. The CDR3 spans 13 residues. The germline gives CDR1 SGHRS, CDR2 YFSETQ. The CDR3 is CASSLSGYNEQFF. CDR3 DNA sequence: TGCGCCAGCAGCTTATCTGGATACAATGAGCAGTTCTTC.

This chain joins TRBV3-1 (or the pseudogene TRBV3-2) and TRBJ1-6; possible D gene TRBD1, 5 bases. Between the trimmed V and J ends, which lost 5 bases and 0 bases, there was a span of 11 bases. The CDR3 has 16 amino acids. Germline-derived CDR1 and CDR2 are LGHDT and YNNKEL (reference sequence). The CDR3 loop reads CASSARGLSYNSPLHF. CDR3 nucleotide sequence: TGTGCCAGCAGCGCCCGGGGCCTCTCCTATAATTCACCCCTCCACTTT.

The V and J genes are TRBV7-9 and TRBJ1-5, with 7 bases lining up with TRBD1. J was trimmed by 6 bases and V by 5 bases; bases with no gene match: 4. CDR3 size: 13 residues. Germline V lookup: CDR1 SEHNR, CDR2 FQNEAQ (reference sequence). CDR3 sequence: CASSGTGVQPQHF. The CDR3 DNA reads TGTGCCAGCAGCGGAACAGGGGTTCAGCCCCAGCATTTT.

This rearrangement joins TRBV5-6 to TRBJ2-1; no firm D call. CDR1 is SGHDT, CDR2 YYEEEE, per germline. The V end lost 1 base, the J end lost 7 bases, and 15 bases lay between the germline ends. The CDR3 has 15 residues. The CDR3: CASSLLASLGNEQFF. As DNA, the CDR3 is TGTGCCAGCAGCTTGCTGGCCTCCCTAGGGAATGAGCAGTTCTTC.

The chain uses TRBV29-1 and TRBJ1-4, with D tentatively TRBD1 (6 bases). The length of the CDR3 is 13 residues. Germline CDR1 is SQVTM and CDR2 is ANQGSEA. The V end was cut by 8 bases, the J end by 6 bases, with 16 bases between. CDR3 in DNA: TGCAGCACCGGGGGGCAGTCAGATGAAAAACTGTTTTTT. It yields the protein CSTGGQSDEKLFF. The variable domain in full, completed from reference TRBV29-1 and TRBJ1-4, reads SAVISQKPSRDICQRGTSLTIQCQVDSQVTMMFWYRQQPGQSLTLIATANQGSEATYESGFVIDKFPISRPNLTFSTLTVSNMSPEDSSIYLCSTGGQSDEKLFFGSGTQLSVL.

This rearrangement joins TRBV12-3 or TRBV12-4 to TRBJ1-1; D ambiguous. V was clipped by 6 bases and J by 5 bases, with 10 bases between them. CDR3 size: 12 residues. CDR3 in amino acids: CASSPGRTEAFF. The CDR3 DNA sequence: TGTGCCAGCAGCCCGGGGAGGACTGAAGCTTTCTTT.

The rearrangement joins TRBV6-5 to TRBJ1-3; possibly TRBD1 for D (6 bases). The V end was cut by 5 bases, the J end by 6 bases, with 14 bases between. Germline V lookup: CDR1 MNHEY, CDR2 SVGAGI. The CDR3 totals 14 residues. CDR3 region: CASSRVAGANTIYF. The CDR3 DNA is TGTGCCAGCAGTCGAGTAGCAGGGGCAAACACCATATATTTT.

On this clone itself: At the DNA level, this CDR3 is encoded by other sequences in the same sample as well. The gene calls are TRBV5-4 and TRBJ1-6; D gene uncertain. Germline V gene data show CDR1 as SGHNT and CDR2 as YYREEE (reference sequence). Trimming pared 0 bases from V and 6 bases from J, leaving 1 base between. CDR3 length: 12 amino acids. The CDR3 sequence: CASSLGNSPLHF. The CDR3, as DNA: TGTGCCAGCAGCTTGGGTAATTCACCCCTCCACTTT. Together with reference TRBV5-4 and TRBJ1-6, the CDR3 gives the full variable domain: ETGVTQSPTHLIKTRGQQVTLRCSSQSGHNTVSWYQQALGQGPQFIFQYYREEENGRGNFPPRFSGLQFPNYSSELNVNALELDDSALYLCASSLGNSPLHFGNGTRLTVT.

This clone appeared a single time. V usage is TRBV19 and J usage is TRBJ2-7; TRBD2 agrees at 8 bases. J gave up 6 bases and V 8 bases, and 18 bases lay outside the gene matches. The germline gives CDR1 LNHDA, CDR2 SQIVND (reference sequence). CDR3 length: 16 residues. The CDR3 reads CASATSLLGGGREQYF. The CDR3 DNA follows: TGTGCCAGTGCCACCTCGCTCCTCGGGGGGGGGCGCGAGCAGTACTTC.

The rearrangement uses TRBV3-1 (or the pseudogene TRBV3-2) and TRBJ2-1; D gene unclear. The CDR3 has 14 residues. Trimming stripped 1 base from V and 6 bases from J, with 10 bases between. Looked up from germline, CDR1 is LGHDT and CDR2 is YNNKEL (reference sequence). CDR3 nucleotide sequence: TGTGCCAGCAGCCAAGGGTATAGCAGCAATGAGCAGTTCTTC. Amino acids: CASSQGYSSNEQFF.

The chain couples TRBV5-1 to TRBJ1-5; D uncertain. CDR3 length equals 13 residues. With 8 bases removed from V and 0 bases from J, the gap between germline ends came to 9 bases. Germline CDR1 and CDR2: SGHRS and YFSETQ. The CDR3 loop is CASARDSNQPQHF. The CDR3 DNA is TGCGCCAGTGCCCGGGATAGCAATCAGCCCCAGCATTTT.

This chain links TRBV5-1 with TRBJ2-5; D ambiguous. Trimming stripped 3 bases from V and 2 bases from J, with 14 bases between. The CDR3 covers 15 residues. Per the germline V gene, CDR1 is SGHRS and CDR2 is YFSETQ. CDR3 nucleotide sequence: TGCGCCAGCAGCTCCCGACCGCTAGTTCAAGAGACCCAGTACTTC. Translation: CASSSRPLVQETQYF.

This chain joins TRBV5-1 and TRBJ2-3; 8 bases align to TRBD2. This CDR3 region has 16 residues. CDR1 is SGHRS, CDR2 YFSETQ, per germline. With 4 bases clipped from V and 1 base from J, the junction kept 8 bases outside the gene matches. The CDR3 sequence: CASSPSTSEGTDTQYF. The CDR3 DNA reads as TGCGCCAGCAGCCCTTCGACTAGCGAGGGCACAGATACGCAGTATTTT. The full variable domain, rest sourced from reference TRBV5-1 and TRBJ2-3, is KAGVTQTPRYLIKTRGQQVTLSCSPISGHRSVSWYQQTPGQGLQFLFEYFSETQRNKGNFPGRFSGRQFSNSRSEMNVSTLELGDSALYLCASSPSTSEGTDTQYFGPGTRLTVL.

This clone was seen a single time. The chain links TRBV5-1 to TRBJ2-2; 9 bases are a match to TRBD2. From germline, CDR1 is SGHRS and CDR2 YFSETQ. Trimming removed 0 bases from V and 1 base from J; junction bases left unmatched: 4. The CDR3 contains 17 residues. The CDR3 is CASSLGVAGVNTGELFF. CDR3 DNA sequence: TGCGCCAGCAGCTTGGGCGTAGCGGGGGTGAACACCGGGGAGCTGTTTTTT. Supplemented by reference TRBV5-1 and TRBJ2-2, the full variable domain reads KAGVTQTPRYLIKTRGQQVTLSCSPISGHRSVSWYQQTPGQGLQFLFEYFSETQRNKGNFPGRFSGRQFSNSRSEMNVSTLELGDSALYLCASSLGVAGVNTGELFFGEGSRLTVL.